This entry lists 15 T cell receptor beta chains sequenced from one sample in a study of chemoradiotherapy in HPV16-positive cancers. Sequencing was performed with immunoSEQ multiplex PCR; in TCRdb, only in-frame clones are kept and a portion is missing. The sample carries tens of thousands of clones, about four fifths recorded once. This sample comprised blood, obtained from a patient who underwent chemoradiotherapy. All receptors derive from a human donor with HPV-associated anogenital cancer.

The chain links TRBV6-6 to TRBJ1-1, with 7 bases lining up with TRBD1. Germline V gene lookup returns CDR1 MNHNY and CDR2 SVGAGI (reference sequence). This CDR3 region has 15 residues. V shed 4 bases and J 1 base; nucleotides not matched to a gene: 6. CDR3 in DNA: TGTGCCAGCAGTTCAATAGGGGGCGGGAACACTGAAGCTTTCTTT. Amino acids: CASSSIGGGNTEAFF.

The rearrangement joins TRBV7-8 to TRBJ1-5, with D perhaps matching TRBD1 (6 bases). V was shortened by 5 bases and J by 0 bases, with 14 bases between the two germline ends. Looked up from germline, CDR1 is SGHVS and CDR2 is FQNEAQ. The CDR3 length is 16 residues. CDR3 nucleotides: TGTGCCAGCAGCGTCCGGGACACTAATAGCAATCAGCCCCAGCATTTT. Translated, it gives CASSVRDTNSNQPQHF.

The table lists this clone with a count of one. The V gene is TRBV7-2, the J gene TRBJ2-2; 8 nucleotides agree with TRBD2. Germline lookup yields CDR1 SGHTA and CDR2 FQGNSA. V dropped 5 bases and J dropped 3; count of bases not matched to a gene: 5. This CDR3 comprises 15 residues. The CDR3 sequence: CASSTGTRYTGELFF. CDR3 sequence (DNA): TGTGCCAGCAGCACCGGGACTAGGTACACCGGGGAGCTGTTTTTT.

V and J are TRBV7-6 and TRBJ2-3; 7 bases align to TRBD2. Germline V gene lookup returns CDR1 SGHVS and CDR2 FNYEAQ. The CDR3 covers 15 residues. V shed 2 bases and J 1 base; nucleotides not matched to a gene: 3. CDR3 in DNA: TGTGCCAGCAGCTTACCGGGGGGTGGCACAGATACGCAGTATTTT. This translates into CASSLPGGGTDTQYF.

This chain links TRBV5-1 with TRBJ2-7; D could derive from TRBD1 or TRBD2 (6 bases each). Germline V gene data show CDR1 as SGHRS and CDR2 as YFSETQ. Between the trimmed V and J ends, which lost 1 base and 3 bases, there was a span of 14 bases. The CDR3 runs 15 residues. CDR3 amino acids: CASSLWGAGDYEQYF. The CDR3 nucleotides are TGCGCCAGCAGCTTGTGGGGGGCAGGGGACTACGAGCAGTACTTC.

J is TRBJ1-2 and V is TRBV5-4; D is possibly TRBD1 (6 bases). The CDR3 has 15 amino acids. V lost 3 bases to trimming and J lost 6 bases, with 18 bases between them. CDR1 and CDR2 (germline): SGHNT, YYREEE (reference sequence). The CDR3 loop reads CASSSVGGAWDGYTF. CDR3 in DNA: TGTGCCAGCAGCTCGGTCGGGGGCGCGTGGGATGGCTACACCTTC. Full variable domain (rest looked up from reference TRBV5-4 and TRBJ1-2): ETGVTQSPTHLIKTRGQQVTLRCSSQSGHNTVSWYQQALGQGPQFIFQYYREEENGRGNFPPRFSGLQFPNYSSELNVNALELDDSALYLCASSSVGGAWDGYTFGSGTRLTVV.

The chain carries TRBV5-1 and TRBJ1-4, with D uncertain. Germline CDR1 is SGHRS and CDR2 is YFSETQ. Trimming cost V 0 bases and J 5 bases, with 11 bases left between them. This CDR3 spans 15 amino acids. Written as DNA, the CDR3 is TGCGCCAGCAGCTTGGAGGGCACATCCAATGAAAAACTGTTTTTT. It encodes CASSLEGTSNEKLFF. The complete variable domain, with remaining parts taken from reference TRBV5-1 and TRBJ1-4, reads KAGVTQTPRYLIKTRGQQVTLSCSPISGHRSVSWYQQTPGQGLQFLFEYFSETQRNKGNFPGRFSGRQFSNSRSEMNVSTLELGDSALYLCASSLEGTSNEKLFFGSGTQLSVL.

The rearrangement joins TRBV5-1 to TRBJ2-1; 8 bases align to TRBD2. Trimming took 4 bases from V and 1 from J; bases not matched to a gene: 10. The CDR3 has 17 residues. Germline V gene sequence: CDR1 SGHRS, CDR2 YFSETQ. The CDR3 nucleotides read TGCGCCAGCAGCCTTAGTATTAGCGGGGATTCCTACAATGAGCAGTTCTTC. This codes for CASSLSISGDSYNEQFF.

The chain is built from TRBV5-1 and TRBJ2-3; 8 bases agree with TRBD1. Trimming at V came to 4 bases and at J to 2 bases, leaving 9 bases not matched to a gene. The CDR3 has 16 amino acids. Germline values: CDR1 SGHRS, CDR2 YFSETQ. CDR3 sequence: CASSQTGVTVTDTQYF. In nucleotides, the CDR3 is TGCGCCAGCAGCCAGACAGGGGTTACCGTCACAGATACGCAGTATTTT.

The chain couples TRBV6-6 to TRBJ1-1; D unclear. Germline CDR1 and CDR2: MNHNY and SVGAGI (reference sequence). The CDR3 covers 15 residues. V was trimmed by 8 bases and J by 1 base, leaving 17 bases between them. The CDR3 coding sequence is TGTGCCAGCCGACTAGGTTGGAATAAGAACACTGAAGCTTTCTTT. Translated, it gives CASRLGWNKNTEAFF.

The CDR3 sequence is CASSLVTSTNEQFF. DNA for the CDR3: TGCGCCAGCAGCTTGGTGACTAGTACGAATGAGCAGTTCTTC. V usage is TRBV5-1 and J usage is TRBJ2-1; D may be TRBD2 (6 bases). Germline-derived CDR1 and CDR2 are SGHRS and YFSETQ. The V gene lost 0 bases and the J gene lost 7 bases, with 11 bases spanning the gap. CDR3 length: 14 amino acids.

J is TRBJ1-1 and V is TRBV2; D might be TRBD1 (5 bases). With 8 bases removed from V and 3 bases from J, the gap between germline ends came to 16 bases. Germline values: CDR1 SNHLY, CDR2 FYNNEI. This CDR3 region has 14 residues. This CDR3 reads CASETGTGDTEAFF. CDR3 nucleotides: TGTGCCAGCGAGACCGGGACCGGGGACACTGAAGCTTTCTTT.

The chain joins TRBV4-1 to TRBJ2-5; TRBD2 agrees at 15 bases. From germline, CDR1 is MGHRA and CDR2 YSYEKL. CDR3 size: 20 residues. J was trimmed by 2 bases and V by 0 bases; bases with no gene match: 10. In DNA form, the CDR3 reads TGCGCCAGCAGCCAAGACGGACTAGCGGGGGGGCTCGGGTCTCAAGAGACCCAGTACTTC. It codes for CASSQDGLAGGLGSQETQYF.

The chain recombines TRBV11-2 with TRBJ1-2, with a tentative D call TRBD1 (5 bases). This CDR3 has 12 amino acids. V dropped 8 bases and J dropped 4 bases, with 11 bases sitting between them. Germline V gene lookup returns CDR1 SGHAT and CDR2 FQNNGV. CDR3 sequence (DNA): TGTGCCAGCGGAGGACATGGCTATGGCTACACCTTC. Translating it yields CASGGHGYGYTF.

The V call is TRBV11-2, the J call TRBJ2-1; D is tentatively TRBD1 or TRBD2 (5 bases each). The CDR3 length is 12 residues. The ends were cut back, 5 bases at V and 12 bases at J, with 14 bases in the middle. Germline V gives CDR1 SGHAT, CDR2 FQNNGV. CDR3 sequence: CASSTRGAMQFF. In DNA form, the CDR3 reads TGTGCCAGCAGCACGAGGGGTGCAATGCAGTTCTTC.